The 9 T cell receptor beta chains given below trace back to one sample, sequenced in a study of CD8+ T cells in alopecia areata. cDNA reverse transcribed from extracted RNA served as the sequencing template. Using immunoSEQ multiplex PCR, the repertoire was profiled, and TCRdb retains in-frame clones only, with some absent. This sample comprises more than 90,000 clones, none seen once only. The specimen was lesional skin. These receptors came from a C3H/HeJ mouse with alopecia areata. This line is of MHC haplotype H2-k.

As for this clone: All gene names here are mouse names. CDR3 sequence reads: CASSGLGGASQNTLYF. Partial CDR3 DNA: TGTGCCAGCAGTGGACTGGGGGGAGCTAGTCAAAAC. This chain uses TRBV19 with TRBJ2-4; TRBD2 matches at 11 bases. The read finishes 4 residues shy of the CDR3 end, and the germline J gene is used to complete it. Germline V lookup: CDR1 FNHDT, CDR2 SITEND (reference sequence). Trimming took 4 bases from V and 0 from J; bases not matched to a gene: 4. The CDR3 length is 16 residues.

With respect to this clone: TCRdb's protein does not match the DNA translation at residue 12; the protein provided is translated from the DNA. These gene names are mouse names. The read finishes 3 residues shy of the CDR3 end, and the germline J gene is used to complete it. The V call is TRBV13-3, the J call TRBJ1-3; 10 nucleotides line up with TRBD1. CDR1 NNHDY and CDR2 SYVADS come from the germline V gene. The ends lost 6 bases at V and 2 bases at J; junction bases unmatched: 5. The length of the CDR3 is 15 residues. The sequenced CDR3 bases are TGTGCCAGCACCCGGGACAGGGGACCTGGAAATACG. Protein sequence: CASTRDRGPGNT. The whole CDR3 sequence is CASTRDRGPGNTLYF.

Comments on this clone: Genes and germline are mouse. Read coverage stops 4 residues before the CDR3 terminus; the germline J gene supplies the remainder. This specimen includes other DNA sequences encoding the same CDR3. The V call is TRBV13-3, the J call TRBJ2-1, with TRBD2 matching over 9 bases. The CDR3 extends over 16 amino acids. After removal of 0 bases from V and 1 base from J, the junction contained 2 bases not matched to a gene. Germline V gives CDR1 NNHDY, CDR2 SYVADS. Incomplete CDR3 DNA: TGTGCCAGCAGTGATGCACTGGGGGGAAACTATGCT. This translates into CASSDALGGNYA. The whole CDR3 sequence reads CASSDALGGNYAEQFF.

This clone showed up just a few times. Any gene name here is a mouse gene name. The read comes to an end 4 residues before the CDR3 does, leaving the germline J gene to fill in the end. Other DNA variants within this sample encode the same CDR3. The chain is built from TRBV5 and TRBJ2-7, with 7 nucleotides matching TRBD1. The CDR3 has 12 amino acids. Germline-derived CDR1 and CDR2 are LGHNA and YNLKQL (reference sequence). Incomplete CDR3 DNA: TGTGCCAGCAGCCCGACAGGGTAT. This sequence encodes CASSPTGY. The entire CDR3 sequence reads CASSPTGYEQYF.

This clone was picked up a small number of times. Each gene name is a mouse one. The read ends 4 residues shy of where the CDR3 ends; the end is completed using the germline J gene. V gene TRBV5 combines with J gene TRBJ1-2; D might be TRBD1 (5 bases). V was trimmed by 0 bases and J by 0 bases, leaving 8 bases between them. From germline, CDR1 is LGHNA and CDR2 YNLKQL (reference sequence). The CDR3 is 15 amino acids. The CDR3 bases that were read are TGTGCCAGCAGCCAAGATTTGGACACAAACTCC. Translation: CASSQDLDTNS. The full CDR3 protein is CASSQDLDTNSDYTF.

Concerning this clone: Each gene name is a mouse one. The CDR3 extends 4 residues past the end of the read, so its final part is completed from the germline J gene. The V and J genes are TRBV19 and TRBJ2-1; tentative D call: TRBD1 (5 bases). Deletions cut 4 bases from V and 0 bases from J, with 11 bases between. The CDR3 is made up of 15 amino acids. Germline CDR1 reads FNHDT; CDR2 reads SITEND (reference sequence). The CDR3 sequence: CASSLTGINYAEQFF. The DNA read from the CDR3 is TGTGCCAGCAGTCTTACAGGAATTAACTATGCT.

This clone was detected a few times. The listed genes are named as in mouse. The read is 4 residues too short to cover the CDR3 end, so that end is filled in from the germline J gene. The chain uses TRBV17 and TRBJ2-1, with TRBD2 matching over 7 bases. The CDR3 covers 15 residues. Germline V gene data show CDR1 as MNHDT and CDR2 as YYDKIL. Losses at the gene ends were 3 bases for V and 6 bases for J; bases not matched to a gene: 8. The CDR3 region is CASSSGWGEGAEQFF. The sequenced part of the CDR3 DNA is TGTGCTAGCAGTAGTGGATGGGGGGAAGGTGCT.

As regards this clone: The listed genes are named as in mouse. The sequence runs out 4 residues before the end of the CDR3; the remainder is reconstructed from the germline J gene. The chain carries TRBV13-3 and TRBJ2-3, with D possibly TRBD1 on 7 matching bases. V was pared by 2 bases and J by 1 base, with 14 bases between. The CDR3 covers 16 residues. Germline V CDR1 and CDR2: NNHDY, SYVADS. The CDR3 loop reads CASSEEGAGGAETLYF. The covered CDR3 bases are TGTGCCAGCAGTGAGGAGGGGGCGGGAGGTGCAGAA.

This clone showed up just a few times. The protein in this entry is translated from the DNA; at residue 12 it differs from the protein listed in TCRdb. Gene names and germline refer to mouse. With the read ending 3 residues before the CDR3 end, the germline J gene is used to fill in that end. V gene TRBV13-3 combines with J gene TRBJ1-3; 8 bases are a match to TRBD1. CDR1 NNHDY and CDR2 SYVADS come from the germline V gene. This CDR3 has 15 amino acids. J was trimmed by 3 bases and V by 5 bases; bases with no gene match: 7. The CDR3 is CASSLRDRNGNTLYF. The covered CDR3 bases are TGTGCCAGCAGCCTCCGGGACAGGAATGGAAATACG.